This passage covers 9 T cell receptor beta chains from one sample sequenced in a study of spatial heterogeneity in lung cancer. Specified time point: sample taken at primary tumor resection. Whole RNA, which was extracted from tumor, nontumor lung tissue or frozen PBMC, was sequenced without any cell sorting. TCRdb reprocessed the 5' RACE reads with MiXCR, giving one entry per CDR3 protein. The sample has some 83,000 distinct CDR3 sequences, around 21% seen once. Material: PBMCs, obtained at surgery. Every receptor here comes from a male donor with early-stage non-small cell lung cancer.

The chain combines TRBV27 with TRBJ1-3; possible D gene TRBD1, 5 bases. V was pared by 2 bases and J by 0 bases, with 11 bases between. Germline V gives CDR1 MNHEY, CDR2 SMNVEV (reference sequence). The CDR3 has 16 amino acids. The CDR3 coding sequence is TGTGCCAGCAGTTTACTCGGGGGAGGCTCTGGAAACACCATATATTTT. Translating it yields CASSLLGGGSGNTIYF.

The chain links TRBV27 to TRBJ1-5; D is uncertain. V shed 2 bases and J shed 1 base, with 9 bases lying between them. Germline CDR1 reads MNHEY; CDR2 reads SMNVEV (reference sequence). There are 15 residues in the CDR3. The CDR3 nucleotides read TGTGCCAGCAGTTTAGAGGGAAGGAGCAATCAGCCCCAGCATTTT. It yields the protein CASSLEGRSNQPQHF.

This clonotype has just a few counts. The rearrangement joins TRBV28 to TRBJ1-2, with D maybe TRBD1 (5 bases). The CDR3 extends over 13 amino acids. The V gene's germline CDR1 is MDHEN and CDR2 SYDVKM. The V gene lost 1 base and the J gene lost 6 bases, with 9 bases spanning the gap. The CDR3 sequence is CASSLLRGNGYTF. CDR3 DNA: TGTGCCAGCAGTTTATTAAGGGGAAATGGCTACACCTTC.

This clonotype was seen a handful of times. The chain couples TRBV7-9 to TRBJ2-3; a weak D match, TRBD2 (6 bases). The CDR3 length is 16 residues. V was shortened by 7 bases and J by 4 bases, with 21 bases between the two germline ends. The V gene's germline CDR1 is SEHNR and CDR2 FQNEAQ (reference sequence). This CDR3 reads CASNRGTPSGADTQYF. The CDR3 DNA reads as TGTGCCAGCAACCGAGGGACTCCCTCGGGCGCAGATACGCAGTATTTT.

The chain has TRBV5-1 and TRBJ2-2; D is perhaps TRBD2 (5 bases). V lost 4 bases and J lost 2, with 15 bases in between. The CDR3 is 16 residues long. Per the germline V gene, CDR1 is SGHRS and CDR2 is YFSETQ. The DNA of the CDR3 is TGCGCCAGCAGCCACCGAGGGCAGGCTAACACCGGGGAGCTGTTTTTT. Translated, it gives CASSHRGQANTGELFF.

The gene calls are TRBV7-8 and TRBJ1-5; D not certain. The V end lost 0 bases, the J end lost 5 bases, and 5 bases lay between the germline ends. CDR3 length: 13 amino acids. CDR1 is SGHVS, CDR2 FQNEAQ, per germline. Written as DNA, the CDR3 is TGTGCCAGCAGCTTAGCGCGGGATCAGCCCCAGCATTTT. Its protein product is CASSLARDQPQHF. Combining the CDR3 with reference TRBV7-8 and TRBJ1-5 gives the whole variable domain GAGVSQSPRYKVAKRGQDVALRCDPISGHVSLFWYQQALGQGPEFLTYFQNEAQLDKSGLPSDRFFAERPEGSVSTLKIQRTQQEDSAVYLCASSLARDQPQHFGDGTRLSIL.

CDR3 coding DNA: TGTGCCAGCAGCGATAGGGGGGTAGGTGGTGAAAAACTGTTTTTT. Protein sequence: CASSDRGVGGEKLFF. J is TRBJ1-4 and V is TRBV7-2, with D possibly matching TRBD1 (6 bases). Trimming pared 5 bases from V and 7 bases from J, leaving 17 bases between. The CDR3 contains 15 residues. The germline V gene has CDR1 SGHTA and CDR2 FQGNSA.

Only a few counts were recorded for this clonotype. The chain recombines TRBV5-1 with TRBJ1-3; D not certain. V lost 4 bases and J 8 bases, leaving 7 bases between the germline ends. The CDR3 runs to 11 residues. Germline CDR1 reads SGHRS; CDR2 reads YFSETQ. For the CDR3, the DNA is TGCGCCAGCAGCAATGGGGACACCATATATTTT. Encoded protein: CASSNGDTIYF.

By sample share, this clonotype is large. This chain links TRBV29-1 with TRBJ1-1; a possible D gene is TRBD1 (5 bases). The V end was cut by 6 bases, the J end by 9 bases, with 23 bases between. This CDR3 spans 14 amino acids. Germline CDR1 reads SQVTM; CDR2 reads ANQGSEA. The CDR3 reads CSVEPWGKGPKAFF. DNA of the CDR3: TGCAGCGTCGAGCCTTGGGGGAAAGGACCGAAAGCTTTCTTT.